The 4 T cell receptor beta chains below all came from one sample that was sequenced in a study of T cell responses to AZD1222 COVID-19 vaccine. The table came from immunoSEQ multiplex PCR; TCRdb's copy has only in-frame clones and leaves some out. The data contain about 140,000 clones, around 90% of them singletons. Sample: peripheral blood, taken on day 0 of AZD1222 vaccination. The receptors were gathered from an adult in good health.

This clone was detected once. This rearrangement joins TRBV27 to TRBJ2-1; TRBD2 is a possible D gene (5 bases). The CDR3 is 19 residues long. V was trimmed by 0 bases and J by 0 bases, leaving 18 bases between them. CDR1 and CDR2 from the germline V gene are MNHEY and SMNVEV (reference sequence). The CDR3 DNA is TGTGCCAGCAGTTTATCCCCGGACTTCCGGGGAATCTCCTACAATGAGCAGTTCTTC. It is translated as CASSLSPDFRGISYNEQFF.

The V call is TRBV7-3, the J call TRBJ2-2; D may be TRBD2 (5 bases). Germline CDR1 SGHTA, CDR2 FQGTGA. V dropped 5 bases and J dropped 0 bases, with 13 bases sitting between them. The CDR3 runs 16 residues. CDR3 nucleotide sequence: TGTGCCAGCAGCATCACCGCGGGTCCGAACACCGGGGAGCTGTTTTTT. Translation gives CASSITAGPNTGELFF.

The V call is TRBV2, the J call TRBJ2-2; 12 bases map to TRBD2. The germline gives CDR1 SNHLY, CDR2 FYNNEI. V shed 7 bases and J 3 bases; nucleotides not matched to a gene: 3. The CDR3 runs 15 residues. The CDR3 sequence: CASKRLAGDTGELFF. DNA of the CDR3: TGTGCCAGCAAAAGACTAGCGGGAGACACCGGGGAGCTGTTTTTT. Filled out from reference TRBV2 and TRBJ2-2, the complete variable domain reads EPEVTQTPSHQVTQMGQEVILRCVPISNHLYFYWYRQILGQKVEFLVSFYNNEISEKSEIFDDQFSVERPDGSNFTLKIRSTKLEDSAMYFCASKRLAGDTGELFFGEGSRLTVL.

This clone was recorded a few times. The CDR3 protein is CASRPYRDSTDTQYF. The CDR3 region has the DNA TGTGCCAGCAGACCATATAGGGACAGCACAGATACGCAGTATTTT. The gene calls are TRBV7-9 and TRBJ2-3, with D tentatively TRBD1 or TRBD2 (5 bases each). V dropped 6 bases and J dropped 0 bases, with 13 bases sitting between them. Germline V gene lookup returns CDR1 SEHNR and CDR2 FQNEAQ (reference sequence). There are 15 residues in the CDR3.